This passage covers 20 T cell receptor beta chains from one sample sequenced in a study of blood T cells in healthy people across ages. The second PCR ran roughly 7 to 11 cycles with a sample-barcoded 5' primer and J-beta primers. TCRdb re-called the 5' RACE reads through MiXCR, storing one row per CDR3 protein. This sample has 1.5 million to 2 million distinct CDR3 sequences, with approximately 28% found just once. The sequenced sample was blood. The receptors come from a woman under 40 in good health.

The chain carries TRBV7-2 and TRBJ2-7; 8 nucleotides align to TRBD1. Germline CDR1 reads SGHTA; CDR2 reads FQGNSA. With V trimmed by 3 bases and J by 2 bases, 9 bases remained unmatched. The CDR3 extends over 16 amino acids. CDR3 sequence: CASSFEGIQGAYEQYF. The DNA for the CDR3 is TGTGCCAGCAGCTTCGAGGGTATACAGGGGGCCTACGAGCAGTACTTC.

This clonotype was seen a handful of times. The chain has TRBV29-1 and TRBJ2-7; D uncertain. Trimming pared 6 bases from V and 7 bases from J, leaving 19 bases between. Germline loops: CDR1 SQVTM, CDR2 ANQGSEA. CDR3 length: 13 amino acids. This CDR3 reads CSVASEPYNEQYF. CDR3 nucleotide sequence: TGCAGCGTGGCGTCCGAACCCTACAATGAGCAGTACTTC.

A word on this clonotype: Sequence at one end of the junction differs from germline and may be a read error. This chain joins TRBV4-2 and TRBJ2-3; D is undetermined. This CDR3 is built from 15 residues. Germline V CDR1 and CDR2: LGHNA, YNFKEQ. CDR3 region: CAGSQDRRIADTQYF. CDR3 bases: TGTGCCGGCAGCCAAGATCGCCGAATCGCAGATACGCAGTATTTT.

V and J are TRBV7-9 and TRBJ2-5; 10 bases agree with TRBD1. The CDR3 sequence is 17 residues long. Per the germline V gene, CDR1 is SEHNR and CDR2 is FQNEAQ (reference sequence). V lost 4 bases and J lost 4; bases outside the gene matches: 12. CDR3 DNA: TGTGCCAGCAGCTCGAGGGGACAGGGGATCCATCGAGAGACCCAGTACTTC. The encoded protein is CASSSRGQGIHRETQYF.

At least ten counts were recorded for this clonotype. The V and J genes are TRBV6-1 and TRBJ2-1; D is possibly TRBD1 (6 bases). Trimming took 1 base from V and 4 from J, leaving 11 bases between them. Germline CDR1 is MNHNS and CDR2 is SASEGT. The CDR3 is 15 amino acids. The CDR3 loop is CASSEVGGGYNEQFF. The CDR3 DNA reads TGTGCCAGCAGTGAAGTAGGGGGTGGGTACAATGAGCAGTTCTTC.

This clonotype has at least ten counts. This clone may be a read error of a much larger clone one base away. CDR3 DNA: TGTGCCAGCAGCCAAACCGGGACTAGCGGCTGCAATGAGCAGTTCTTC. Translation: CASSQTGTSGCNEQFF. The chain links TRBV4-2 to TRBJ2-1; 11 nucleotides match TRBD2. CDR3 length: 16 residues. Trimming took 2 bases from V and 6 from J; bases not matched to a gene: 6. Germline CDR1 and CDR2: LGHNA and YNFKEQ.

This clonotype showed up just a few times. The V gene is TRBV6-5, the J gene TRBJ2-5; 9 nucleotides agree with TRBD1. The length of the CDR3 is 13 residues. V trimming: 6 bases; J trimming: 11 bases; junction bases outside the gene matches: 10. The germline V gene encodes CDR1 MNHEY and CDR2 SVGAGI. The CDR3 here is CASSIQGAKEQYF. Here the CDR3 DNA reads TGTGCCAGCAGCATACAGGGGGCGAAAGAGCAGTACTTC.

This chain joins TRBV7-9 and TRBJ1-2; TRBD1 is a possible D gene (5 bases). Trimming took off 0 bases at V and 8 bases at J, with 13 bases between the two ends. The CDR3 totals 14 residues. Germline values: CDR1 SEHNR, CDR2 FQNEAQ (reference sequence). This CDR3 reads CASSLAGQGRGYTF. CDR3 DNA: TGTGCCAGCAGCTTAGCCGGGCAGGGTAGAGGCTACACCTTC.

This chain connects TRBV7-2 to TRBJ2-2, with 10 positions matching TRBD2. Germline V gives CDR1 SGHTA, CDR2 FQGNSA. This CDR3 contains 15 residues. V gave up 2 bases and J gave up 7 bases; unmatched junction bases: 4. For the CDR3, the DNA is TGTGCCAGCAGCTTACTAGCGGGAGCGGGCGGGGAGCTGTTTTTT. This sequence encodes CASSLLAGAGGELFF.

This clonotype showed up just a few times. The chain uses TRBV20-1 and TRBJ2-2, with D maybe TRBD1 (5 bases). The ends were cut back, 1 base at V and 1 base at J, with 10 bases in the middle. Per the germline V gene, CDR1 is DFQATT and CDR2 is SNEGSKA (reference sequence). This CDR3 has 15 amino acids. CDR3 nucleotide sequence: TGCAGTGCTAGAGCCTCCCAGGGGAACACCGGGGAGCTGTTTTTT. This codes for CSARASQGNTGELFF.

On this clonotype: A single base separates this from a much larger clone, so it may be a read error. CDR3 nucleotide sequence: TGTGCCAGCAGTTTAGCGTATGCGCGCTCGTACCAAGAGACCCAGTACTTC. It yields the protein CASSLAYARSYQETQYF. The gene calls are TRBV12-3 or TRBV12-4 and TRBJ2-5, with D hard to call. The ends were cut back, 0 bases at V and 0 bases at J, with 14 bases in the middle. The CDR3 length is 17 residues.

This clonotype was seen more than once but under ten times. V usage is TRBV24-1 and J usage is TRBJ2-1, with unresolved D. The germline V and J ends were trimmed by 8 bases and 5 bases, with 9 bases remaining between them. The CDR3 is made up of 12 amino acids. CDR1 and CDR2 from the germline V gene are KGHDR and SFDVKD. CDR3 nucleotides: TGTGCCACCATGGGTGAGGACAATGAGCAGTTCTTC. Translated, it gives CATMGEDNEQFF.

The chain recombines TRBV10-2 with TRBJ2-1, with 9 bases aligning to TRBD2. This CDR3 comprises 14 residues. The J segment lost 2 bases and the V segment lost 7 bases, leaving 3 bases of the junction unmatched. Germline-derived CDR1 and CDR2 are WSHSY and SAAADI. The DNA of the CDR3 is TGCGCCAGCAAGGGCGGGAGGGCCTACAATGAGCAGTTCTTC. Translation: CASKGGRAYNEQFF.

This clonotype occurred a few times. The chain links TRBV7-9 to TRBJ2-1; D is unresolved. Between the trimmed V and J ends, which lost 2 bases and 4 bases, there was a span of 18 bases. Germline V gives CDR1 SEHNR, CDR2 FQNEAQ (reference sequence). The CDR3 length is 17 residues. The CDR3 DNA reads TGTGCCAGCAGCTTAAATCCCAAGTCGGCGCCATACAATGAGCAGTTCTTC. Translation gives CASSLNPKSAPYNEQFF.

On this clonotype: Relative to the germline gene, one junction end is altered; a read error may explain this. This rearrangement joins TRBV6-1 to TRBJ1-1; D gene unclear. Germline-derived CDR1 and CDR2 are MNHNS and SASEGT. The CDR3 runs to 13 residues. The CDR3 region is CASSGTENAEAFF. The CDR3 coding sequence is TGTGCCAGCAGTGGGACGGAGAACGCTGAAGCTTTCTTT.

The sample holds a few counts of this clonotype. No DNA is shown, since the ends of the CDR3 on it are uncertain; the CDR3 is the one TCRdb lists. This CDR3 reads CSVGGGATNEKPFF. The chain joins TRBV29-1 to TRBJ1-4. The CDR3 adds up to 14 amino acids, both ends counted. Looked up from germline, CDR1 is SQVTM and CDR2 is ANQGSEA.

This clonotype was seen a handful of times. The chain joins TRBV18 to TRBJ2-4; tentative D call: TRBD2 (6 bases). The CDR3 covers 14 residues. Trimming removed 4 bases at V and 7 bases at J, with 14 bases between. CDR1 and CDR2 (germline): KGHSH, LQKENI. DNA for the CDR3: TGTGCCAGCTCACGACCGGAGGGCGGGAACATTCAGTACTTC. Translation: CASSRPEGGNIQYF. Variable domain in full (rest from reference TRBV18 and TRBJ2-4): NAGVMQNPRHLVRRRGQEARLRCSPMKGHSHVYWYRQLPEEGLKFMVYLQKENIIDESGMPKERFSAEFPKEGPSILRIQQVVRGDSAAYFCASSRPEGGNIQYFGAGTRLSVL.

This clonotype was detected a few times. V is TRBV29-1 and J is TRBJ2-7; the D gene could be TRBD1 or TRBD2 (5 bases each). Trimming removed 3 bases from V and 8 bases from J, with 11 bases in between. The CDR3 loop spans 11 amino acids. The V gene's germline CDR1 is SQVTM and CDR2 ANQGSEA. The CDR3 region has the DNA TGCAGCGTTGACTCCGGGGCCCAGCAGTACTTC. This translates into CSVDSGAQQYF.

J is TRBJ2-1 and V is TRBV20-1; 11 positions agree with TRBD2. CDR3 length equals 15 residues. The V gene's germline CDR1 is DFQATT and CDR2 SNEGSKA (reference sequence). The V gene end was trimmed by 6 bases and the J gene end by 0 bases; junction bases not matched to a gene: 4. The CDR3 bases are TGCAGTGCCAAACTAGCGGGAGTCTCCTACAATGAGCAGTTCTTC. Translated: CSAKLAGVSYNEQFF.

V gene TRBV29-1 combines with J gene TRBJ2-7, with D perhaps matching TRBD2 (5 bases). The ends were cut back, 5 bases at V and 5 bases at J, with 16 bases in the middle. The CDR3 consists of 13 residues. Germline values: CDR1 SQVTM, CDR2 ANQGSEA. The CDR3 DNA reads TGCAGCGTTAGAGCACTAGTGGGAGACGAGCAGTACTTC. Amino acids: CSVRALVGDEQYF.